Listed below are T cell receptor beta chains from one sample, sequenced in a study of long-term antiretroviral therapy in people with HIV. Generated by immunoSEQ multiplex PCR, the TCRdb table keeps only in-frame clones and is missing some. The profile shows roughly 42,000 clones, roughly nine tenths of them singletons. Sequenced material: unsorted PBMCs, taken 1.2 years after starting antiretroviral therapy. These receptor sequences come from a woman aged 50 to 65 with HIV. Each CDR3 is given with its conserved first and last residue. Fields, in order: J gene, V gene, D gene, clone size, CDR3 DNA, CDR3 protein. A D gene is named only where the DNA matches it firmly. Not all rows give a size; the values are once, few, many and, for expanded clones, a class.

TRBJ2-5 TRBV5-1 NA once TGCGCCAGTGGCCCCGGTGATCAAGAGACCCAGTACTTC CASGPGDQETQYF
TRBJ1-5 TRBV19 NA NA TGTGCCAGTAGTGTCTCGGGAGAGTTCAATCAGCCCCAGCATTTT CASSVSGEFNQPQHF
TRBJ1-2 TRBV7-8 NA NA TGTGCCAGCAGCTTAGCGACGGGGGTTAACTATGGCTACACCTTC CASSLATGVNYGYTF
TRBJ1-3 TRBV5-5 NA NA TGTGCCAGCAGCTTGGTACCAGGCTCTGGAAACACCATATATTTT CASSLVPGSGNTIYF
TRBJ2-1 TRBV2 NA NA TGTGCCAGCAGTGAATCAGGGGGGGCCTACAATGAGCAGTTCTTC CASSESGGAYNEQFF
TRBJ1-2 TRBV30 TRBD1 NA TGTGCACTCCTCGGGACAGGGAAAAAGGGCTACACCTTC CALLGTGKKGYTF
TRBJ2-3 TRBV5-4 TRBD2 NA TGTGCCAGCAGCTTGGCCCCTAGCGGGGGCGGCGGAGATACGCAGTATTTT CASSLAPSGGGGDTQYF
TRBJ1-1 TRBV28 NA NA TGTGCCAGCAGTTTGAGTGACAGGAACCCACTGAAAGCTTTCTTT CASSLSDRNPLKAFF
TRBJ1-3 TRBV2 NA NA TGTGCCAGCAGTGAAGCGCTTCGGGGTAGGGCCCGTTTT CASSEALRGRARF
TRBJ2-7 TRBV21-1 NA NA TGTGCCAGCAGCGGGACACTCAGGACATACGAGCAGTACTTC CASSGTLRTYEQYF
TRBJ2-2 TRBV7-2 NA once TGTGCCAGCAGCCCGGGACAGAACACCGGGGAGCTGTTTTTT CASSPGQNTGELFF
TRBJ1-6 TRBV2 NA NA TGTGCCAGCAGTGAACAGGGGACCTCTAATAATTCACCCCTCCACTTT CASSEQGTSNNSPLHF
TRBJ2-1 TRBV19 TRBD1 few TGTGCCAGTAGTCCTCGGACAGGGGGAGGTGAGCAGTTCTTC CASSPRTGGGEQFF
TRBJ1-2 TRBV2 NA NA TGTGCCAGCACCGAGGACAACTACTATGGCTACACCTTC CASTEDNYYGYTF
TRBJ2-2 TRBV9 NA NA TGTGCCAGCAGCGTAGATATGTCGAGGTTCCTGGACACCGGGGAGCTGTTTTTT CASSVDMSRFLDTGELFF
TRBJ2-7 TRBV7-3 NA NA TGTGCCAGCAGCTTTGGCAGCGGGCCCTCCTACGAGCAGTACTTC CASSFGSGPSYEQYF
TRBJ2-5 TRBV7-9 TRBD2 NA TGTGCCAGCAGCTTAGGTTGGGGACTACAAGAGACCCAGTACTTC CASSLGWGLQETQYF
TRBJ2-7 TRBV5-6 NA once TGTGCCAGCAGCCGGGGCGTCTACGAGCAGTACTTC CASSRGVYEQYF
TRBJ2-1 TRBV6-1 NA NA TGTGCCAGCAGTGAAAGGGGTGAGCAGTTCTTC CASSERGEQFF
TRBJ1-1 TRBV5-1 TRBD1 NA TGCGCCAGCAGCTTGAGGACAGGGGGGAACACTGAAGCTTTCTTT CASSLRTGGNTEAFF
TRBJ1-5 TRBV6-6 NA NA TGTGCCAGCAGTAATATTACCCCCGGCTCCAGCCAGCCCCAGCATTTT CASSNITPGSSQPQHF
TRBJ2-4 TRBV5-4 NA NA TGTGCCAGCAGCTTGGGAACAGGGTCGAACATTCAGTACTTC CASSLGTGSNIQYF
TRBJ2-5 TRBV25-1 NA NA TGTGCCAGCAGGGGAGACCAAGAGACCCAGTACTTC CASRGDQETQYF
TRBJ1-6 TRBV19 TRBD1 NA TGTGCCAGTAATAACAGGGGAAAGTCACCCCTCCACTTT CASNNRGKSPLHF
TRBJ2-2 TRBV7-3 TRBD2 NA TGTGCCAGCACAACTAGCGGGGGGGGCCCAGCCGGGGAGCTGTTTTTT CASTTSGGGPAGELFF
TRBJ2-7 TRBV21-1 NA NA TGTGCCAGCAGCAGATCAGGAAGCTCCTACGAGCAGTACTTC CASSRSGSSYEQYF
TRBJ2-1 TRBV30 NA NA TGTGCCTGGAGCCCCAGGGACGGGCATGAGCAGTTCTTC CAWSPRDGHEQFF
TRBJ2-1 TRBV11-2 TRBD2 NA TGTGCCAGCAGCTTCACTAGCGGCGGCAATGAGCAGTTCTTC CASSFTSGGNEQFF
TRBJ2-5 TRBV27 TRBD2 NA TGTGCCAGCAGTTCCCGACTAGCGGGGGGCCAAGAGACCCAGTACTTC CASSSRLAGGQETQYF
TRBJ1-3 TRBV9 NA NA TGTGCCAGCAGCGTAGCGAGAGAGGACGTACGCCCGGGAAACACCATATATTTT CASSVAREDVRPGNTIYF
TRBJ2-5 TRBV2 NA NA TGTGCCAGCAGTGAAGGGGCAACGTACCAAGAGACCCAGTACTTC CASSEGATYQETQYF
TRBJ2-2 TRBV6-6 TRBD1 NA TGTGCCGCCTTGGGGACAGGGGAAACCGGGGAGCTGTTTTTT CAALGTGETGELFF
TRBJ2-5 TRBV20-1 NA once TGCAGTGCTTTTTTAGGGGAGACCCAGTACTTC CSAFLGETQYF
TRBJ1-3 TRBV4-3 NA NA TGCGCCAGCAGCCAGAGTTGGGGGGCTGGAAACACCATATATTTT CASSQSWGAGNTIYF
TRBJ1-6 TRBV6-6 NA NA TGTGCCAGCAGTTACTCCGGAGTTTATAATTCACCCCTCCACTTT CASSYSGVYNSPLHF
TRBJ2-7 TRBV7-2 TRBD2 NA TGTGCCAGCAGTGGTAGCGGGGGACCCTCCTACGAGCAGTACTTC CASSGSGGPSYEQYF
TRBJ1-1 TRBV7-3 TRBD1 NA TGTGCCAGCAGCTTAACTTCTGTGGCAGGGGGTCACACTGAAGCTTTCTTT CASSLTSVAGGHTEAFF
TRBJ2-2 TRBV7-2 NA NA TGTGCCAGCAGCACACAAGGGGGGGCGTCCGGGGAGCTGTTTTTT CASSTQGGASGELFF
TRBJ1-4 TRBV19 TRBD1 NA TGTGCCAGTAACGACAGGGAGTATGAAAAACTGTTTTTT CASNDREYEKLFF
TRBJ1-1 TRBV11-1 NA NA TGTGCCAGCAGCTTAGCGGGGCAGCTTAACACTGAAGCTTTCTTT CASSLAGQLNTEAFF
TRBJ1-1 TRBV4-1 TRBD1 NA TGCGCCAGCAGCCAACTACAGGGGCCGAGGGACACTGAAGCTTTCTTT CASSQLQGPRDTEAFF
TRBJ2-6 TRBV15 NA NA TGTGCCACCAGCAGAAGGGGAAGGACATCGAGCTCTGGGGCCAACGTCCTGACTTTC CATSRRGRTSSSGANVLTF
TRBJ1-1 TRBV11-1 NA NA TGTGCCAGCAGCTTAGAGCGGAACACTGAAGCTTTCTTT CASSLERNTEAFF
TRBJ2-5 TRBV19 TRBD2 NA TGTGCCAGCAGCGGACTAGCGGGGGGGCCCGAGGAGACCCAGTACTTC CASSGLAGGPEETQYF
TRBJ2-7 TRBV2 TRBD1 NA TGTGCCAGCAGTGAGCAGACAGGGACCTACGAGCAGTACTTC CASSEQTGTYEQYF
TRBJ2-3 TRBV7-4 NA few TGTGCCAGCAGCACCCGGTCGGGGAAGGCAGATACGCAGTATTTT CASSTRSGKADTQYF